These 7 T cell receptor beta chains share one sample of origin, sequenced in a study of T cells in Graves' hyperthyroidism and ophthalmopathy. RNA transcripts gave rise to amplified TCR beta CDR3 regions. Using the HTBI primer set, a first-round RT-PCR was run on the TCR CDR3. TCRdb independently ran MiXCR on the multiplex PCR reads; one entry per CDR3 protein. The sample carries 400,000 or so distinct CDR3 sequences, approximately 15% recorded once. Material: blood. The receptors come from a woman aged 25 to 39 with Graves' ophthalmopathy.

The chain carries TRBV11-3 and TRBJ1-1; no definite D call. CDR1 is SGHNT, CDR2 YENEEA, per germline. The CDR3 consists of 15 residues. Trimming took off 5 bases at V and 4 bases at J, with 17 bases between the two ends. CDR3 residues: CASSPTFGRGTEAFF. The CDR3 bases are TGTGCCAGCAGCCCGACCTTTGGCCGGGGCACTGAAGCTTTCTTT.

This clonotype was counted many times. The chain recombines TRBV6-6 with TRBJ2-1; perhaps TRBD1 as D (5 bases). Germline CDR1 MNHNY, CDR2 SVGAGI (reference sequence). V shed 0 bases and J shed 7 bases, with 22 bases lying between them. This CDR3 has 18 amino acids. The CDR3 nucleotides are TGTGCCAGCAGTTACTCGAATATGTTGGCTAAGGGGATGAATGAGCAGTTCTTC. Its translation: CASSYSNMLAKGMNEQFF.

This clonotype has a count of ten or more. The V call is TRBV12-3 or TRBV12-4, the J call TRBJ1-2; perhaps TRBD1 as D (6 bases). CDR3 length: 13 residues. Trimming cost V 5 bases and J 4 bases, with 11 bases left between them. The CDR3 DNA reads as TGTGCCAGCAGTAGGACAGAAACCTATGGCTACACCTTC. This encodes CASSRTETYGYTF.

The J gene is TRBJ2-7, the V gene TRBV10-3, with 12 bases that match TRBD1. With 7 bases clipped from V and 9 bases from J, the junction kept 7 bases outside the gene matches. The CDR3 is 13 amino acids. Germline lookup yields CDR1 ENHRY and CDR2 SYGVKD. CDR3 residues: CAIKGTGGEVQYF. CDR3 coding DNA: TGTGCCATCAAAGGGACAGGGGGCGAGGTGCAGTACTTC.

J is TRBJ2-3 and V is TRBV5-6; D call uncertain. The V gene's germline CDR1 is SGHDT and CDR2 YYEEEE. This CDR3 is built from 16 residues. V gave up 4 bases and J gave up 0 bases, with 15 bases separating them. DNA for the CDR3: TGTGCCAGCAGCCTCGCGTTGCGAGGTAGCACAGATACGCAGTATTTT. Its protein is CASSLALRGSTDTQYF.

The gene calls are TRBV4-1 and TRBJ2-5; D might be TRBD1 (6 bases). V was clipped by 6 bases and J by 9 bases, with 29 bases between them. The CDR3 is 17 residues long. Germline CDR1 and CDR2: MGHRA and YSYEKL. The CDR3 loop reads CASSHEKGQTKRPAQYF. In DNA form, the CDR3 reads TGCGCCAGCAGTCATGAAAAAGGACAGACCAAGAGACCGGCCCAGTACTTC.

This clonotype has a count of ten or more. This chain connects TRBV11-2 to TRBJ1-2; D is possibly TRBD1 (6 bases). Trimming took off 3 bases at V and 6 bases at J, with 17 bases between the two ends. Germline V gives CDR1 SGHAT, CDR2 FQNNGV. This CDR3 spans 15 amino acids. CDR3 protein: CASSFLRGGLHGYTF. In DNA, the CDR3 is TGTGCCAGCAGCTTCCTTCGTGGGGGGCTCCATGGCTACACCTTC.